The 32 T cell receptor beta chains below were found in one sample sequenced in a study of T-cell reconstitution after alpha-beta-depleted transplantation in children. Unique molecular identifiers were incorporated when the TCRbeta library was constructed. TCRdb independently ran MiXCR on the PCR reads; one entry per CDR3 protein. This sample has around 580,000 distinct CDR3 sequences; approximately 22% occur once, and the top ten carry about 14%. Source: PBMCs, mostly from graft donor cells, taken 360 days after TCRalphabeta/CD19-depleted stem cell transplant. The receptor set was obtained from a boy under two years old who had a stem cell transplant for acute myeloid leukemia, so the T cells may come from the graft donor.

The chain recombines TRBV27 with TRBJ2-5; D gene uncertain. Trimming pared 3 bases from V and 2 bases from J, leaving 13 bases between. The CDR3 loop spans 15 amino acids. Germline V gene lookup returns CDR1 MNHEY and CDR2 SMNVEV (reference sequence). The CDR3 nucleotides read TGTGCCAGCAGTTTCTCAGCGTATCCACAAGAGACCCAGTACTTC. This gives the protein CASSFSAYPQETQYF.

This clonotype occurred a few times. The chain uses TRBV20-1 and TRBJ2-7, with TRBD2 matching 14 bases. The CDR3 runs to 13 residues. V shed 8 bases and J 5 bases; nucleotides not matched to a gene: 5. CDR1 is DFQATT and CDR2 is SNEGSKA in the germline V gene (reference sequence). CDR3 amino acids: CSSPTSGGDEQYV. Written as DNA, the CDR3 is TGCAGTTCCCCGACTAGCGGGGGGGACGAGCAGTACGTC.

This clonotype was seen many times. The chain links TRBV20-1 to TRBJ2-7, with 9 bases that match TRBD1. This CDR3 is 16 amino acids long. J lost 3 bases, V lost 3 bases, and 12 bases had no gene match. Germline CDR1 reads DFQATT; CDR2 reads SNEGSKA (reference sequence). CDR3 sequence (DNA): TGCAGTGCTAGCGAAGTCCGGGGACAGGGCCTCTACGAGCAGTACTTC. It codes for CSASEVRGQGLYEQYF.

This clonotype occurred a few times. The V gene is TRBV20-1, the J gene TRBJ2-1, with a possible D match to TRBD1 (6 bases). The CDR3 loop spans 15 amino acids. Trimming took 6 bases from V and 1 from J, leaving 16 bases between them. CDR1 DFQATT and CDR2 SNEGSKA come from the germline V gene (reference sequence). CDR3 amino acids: CSAQKWGPSYNEQFF. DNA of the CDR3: TGCAGTGCCCAGAAATGGGGGCCTTCCTACAATGAGCAGTTCTTC.

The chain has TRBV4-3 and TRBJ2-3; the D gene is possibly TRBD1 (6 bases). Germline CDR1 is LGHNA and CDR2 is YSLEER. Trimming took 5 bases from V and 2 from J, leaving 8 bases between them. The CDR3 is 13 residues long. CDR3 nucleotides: TGCGCCAGCAGCGGACAGCTCACAGATACGCAGTATTTT. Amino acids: CASSGQLTDTQYF.

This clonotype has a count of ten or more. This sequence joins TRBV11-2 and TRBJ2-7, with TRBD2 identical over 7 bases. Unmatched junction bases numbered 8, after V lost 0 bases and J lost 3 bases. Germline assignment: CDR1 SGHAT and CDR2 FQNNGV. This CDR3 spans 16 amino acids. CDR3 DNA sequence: TGTGCCAGCAGCTTAGATGGGGGGGTCTTTGACTACGAGCAGTACTTC. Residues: CASSLDGGVFDYEQYF.

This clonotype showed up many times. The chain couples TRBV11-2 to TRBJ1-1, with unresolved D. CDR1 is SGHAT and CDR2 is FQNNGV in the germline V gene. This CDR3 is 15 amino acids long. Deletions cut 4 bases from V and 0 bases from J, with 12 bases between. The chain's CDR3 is CASSSSGLLNTEAFF. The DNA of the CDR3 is TGTGCCAGCAGCTCGTCAGGCCTTTTGAACACTGAAGCTTTCTTT.

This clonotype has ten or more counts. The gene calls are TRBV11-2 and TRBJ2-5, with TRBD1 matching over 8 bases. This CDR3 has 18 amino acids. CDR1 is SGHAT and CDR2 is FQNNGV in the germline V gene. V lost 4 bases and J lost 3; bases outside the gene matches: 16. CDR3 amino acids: CASSSRGPIRTGKETQYF. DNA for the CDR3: TGTGCCAGCAGCTCTAGGGGGCCTATAAGGACAGGGAAAGAGACCCAGTACTTC.

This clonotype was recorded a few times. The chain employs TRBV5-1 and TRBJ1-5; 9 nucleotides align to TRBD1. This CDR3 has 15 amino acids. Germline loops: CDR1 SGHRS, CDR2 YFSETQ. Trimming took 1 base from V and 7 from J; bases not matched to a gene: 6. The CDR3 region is CASSLRPGQGQPQHF. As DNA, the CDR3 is TGCGCCAGCAGCTTGCGGCCGGGACAGGGCCAGCCCCAGCATTTT.

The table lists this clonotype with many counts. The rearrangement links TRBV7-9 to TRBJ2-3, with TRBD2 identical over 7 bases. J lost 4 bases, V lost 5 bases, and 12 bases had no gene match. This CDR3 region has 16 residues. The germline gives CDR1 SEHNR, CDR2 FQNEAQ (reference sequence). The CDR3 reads CASSLTSRIGPDTQYF. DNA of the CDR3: TGTGCCAGCAGCCTGACTAGCCGGATTGGCCCAGATACGCAGTATTTT.

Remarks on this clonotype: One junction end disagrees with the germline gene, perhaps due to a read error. CDR3 sequence: CASSFSRATDAQYF. The CDR3, as DNA: TGTGCCAGCAGTTTCTCCAGGGCCACAGATGCGCAGTATTTT. The chain is built from TRBV6-5 and TRBJ2-3; D may be TRBD1 (5 bases). The CDR3 length is 14 residues. Germline CDR1 MNHEY, CDR2 SVGAGI.

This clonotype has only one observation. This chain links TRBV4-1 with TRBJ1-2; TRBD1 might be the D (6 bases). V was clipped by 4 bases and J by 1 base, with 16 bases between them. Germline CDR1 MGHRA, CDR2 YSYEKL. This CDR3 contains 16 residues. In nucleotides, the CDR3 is TGCGCCAGCAGCCCCTCTCCGGGACACCGTAACTATGGCTACACCTTC. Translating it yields CASSPSPGHRNYGYTF.

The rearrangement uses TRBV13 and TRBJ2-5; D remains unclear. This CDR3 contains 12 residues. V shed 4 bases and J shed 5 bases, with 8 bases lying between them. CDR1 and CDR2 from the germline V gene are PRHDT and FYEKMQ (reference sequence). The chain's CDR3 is CASSSRFETQYF. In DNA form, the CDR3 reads TGTGCCAGCAGCTCGCGTTTTGAGACCCAGTACTTC.

CDR3 sequence: CASSLGGRITDTQYF. Here the CDR3 DNA reads TGCGCCAGCAGCTTGGGGGGGCGGATCACAGATACGCAGTATTTT. V usage is TRBV5-1 and J usage is TRBJ2-3; weak D call: TRBD1 (6 bases). The CDR3 length is 15 residues. The germline CDR1 and CDR2 sequences are SGHRS and YFSETQ. Trimming removed 0 bases at V and 2 bases at J, with 10 bases between.

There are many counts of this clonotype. The CDR3 spells CAATGRGNEQFF. Written as DNA, the CDR3 is TGTGCCGCGACAGGGAGAGGCAATGAGCAGTTCTTC. V is TRBV5-6 and J is TRBJ2-1; TRBD1 aligns across 7 bases. The CDR3 loop spans 12 amino acids. Germline trimming cut 10 bases from V and 6 bases from J; bases unmatched to any gene: 7. The germline gives CDR1 SGHDT, CDR2 YYEEEE. The complete variable domain, with remaining parts taken from reference TRBV5-6 and TRBJ2-1, reads DAGVTQSPTHLIKTRGQQVTLRCSPKSGHDTVSWYQQALGQGPQFIFQYYEEEERQRGNFPDRFSGHQFPNYSSELNVNALLLGDSALYLCAATGRGNEQFFGPGTRLTVL.

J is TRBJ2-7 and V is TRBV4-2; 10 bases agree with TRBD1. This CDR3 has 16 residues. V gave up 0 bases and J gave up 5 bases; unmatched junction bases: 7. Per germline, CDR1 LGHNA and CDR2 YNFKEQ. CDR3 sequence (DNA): TGTGCCAGCAGCCAAGAAGGAAGAGACAGGGGGCACGAGCAGTACGTC. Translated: CASSQEGRDRGHEQYV.

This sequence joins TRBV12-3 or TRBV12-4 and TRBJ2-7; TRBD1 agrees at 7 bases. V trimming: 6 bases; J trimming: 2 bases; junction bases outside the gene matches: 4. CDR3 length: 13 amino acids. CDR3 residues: CASRQGVTYEQYF. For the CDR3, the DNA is TGTGCCAGCAGGCAGGGGGTTACCTACGAGCAGTACTTC.

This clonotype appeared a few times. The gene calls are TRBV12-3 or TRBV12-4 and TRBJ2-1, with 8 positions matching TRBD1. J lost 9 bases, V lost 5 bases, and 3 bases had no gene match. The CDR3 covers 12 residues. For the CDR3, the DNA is TGTGCCAGCAGTCCGGACAGGGCTGAGCAGTTCTTC. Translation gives CASSPDRAEQFF.

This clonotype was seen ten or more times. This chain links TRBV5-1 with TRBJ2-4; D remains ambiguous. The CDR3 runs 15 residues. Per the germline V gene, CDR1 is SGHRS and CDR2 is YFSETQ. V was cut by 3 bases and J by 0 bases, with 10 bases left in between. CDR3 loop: CASSYDWLAKNIQYF. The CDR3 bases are TGCGCCAGCAGCTACGACTGGCTAGCCAAAAACATTCAGTACTTC.

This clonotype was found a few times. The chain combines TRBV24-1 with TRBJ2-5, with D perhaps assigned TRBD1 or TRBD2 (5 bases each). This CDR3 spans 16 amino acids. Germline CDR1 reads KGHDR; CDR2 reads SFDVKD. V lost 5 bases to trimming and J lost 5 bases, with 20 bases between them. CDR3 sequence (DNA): TGTGCCACCAGTGGAGGGGAGAACGGGGTTGAGGAGACCCAGTACTTC. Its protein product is CATSGGENGVEETQYF.

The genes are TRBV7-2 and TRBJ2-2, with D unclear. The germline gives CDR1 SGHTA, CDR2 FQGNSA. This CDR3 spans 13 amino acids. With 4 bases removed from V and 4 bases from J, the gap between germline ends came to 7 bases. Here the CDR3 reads CASSWAATGELFF. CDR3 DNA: TGTGCCAGCAGCTGGGCAGCCACCGGGGAGCTGTTTTTT. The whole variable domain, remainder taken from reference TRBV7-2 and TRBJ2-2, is GAGVSQSPSNKVTEKGKDVELRCDPISGHTALYWYRQSLGQGLEFLIYFQGNSAPDKSGLPSDRFSAERTGGSVSTLTIQRTQQEDSAVYLCASSWAATGELFFGEGSRLTVL.

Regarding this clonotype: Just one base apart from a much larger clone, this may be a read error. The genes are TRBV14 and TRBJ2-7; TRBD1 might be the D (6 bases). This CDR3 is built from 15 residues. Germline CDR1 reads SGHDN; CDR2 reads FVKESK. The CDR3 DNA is TGTACCAGCAGCGACCGGACAGCCCTCTCCTACGAGCAGTACTTC. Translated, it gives CTSSDRTALSYEQYF.

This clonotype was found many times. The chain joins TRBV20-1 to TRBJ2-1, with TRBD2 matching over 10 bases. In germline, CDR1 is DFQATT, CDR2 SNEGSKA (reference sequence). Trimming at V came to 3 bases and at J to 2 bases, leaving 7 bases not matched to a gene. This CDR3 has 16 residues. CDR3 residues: CSASRTSGAPYNEQFF. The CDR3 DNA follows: TGCAGTGCTAGTCGAACTAGCGGGGCCCCCTACAATGAGCAGTTCTTC.

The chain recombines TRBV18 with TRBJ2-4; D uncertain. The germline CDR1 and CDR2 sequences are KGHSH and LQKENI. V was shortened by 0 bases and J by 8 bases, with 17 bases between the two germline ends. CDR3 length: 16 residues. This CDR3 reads CASSPPSGSGGDIQYF. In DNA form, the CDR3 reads TGTGCCAGCTCACCACCGTCCGGGTCCGGTGGGGACATTCAGTACTTC. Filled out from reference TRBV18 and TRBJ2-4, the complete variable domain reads NAGVMQNPRHLVRRRGQEARLRCSPMKGHSHVYWYRQLPEEGLKFMVYLQKENIIDESGMPKERFSAEFPKEGPSILRIQQVVRGDSAAYFCASSPPSGSGGDIQYFGAGTRLSVL.

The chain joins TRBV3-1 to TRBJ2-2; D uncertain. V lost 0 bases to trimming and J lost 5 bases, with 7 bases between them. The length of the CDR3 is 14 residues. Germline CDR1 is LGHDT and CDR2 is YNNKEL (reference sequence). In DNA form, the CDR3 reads TGTGCCAGCAGCCAAGATGCGAGGACCGGGGAGCTGTTTTTT. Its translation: CASSQDARTGELFF.

CDR3 loop: CASSSRGGGNNEQFF. CDR3 bases: TGTGCCAGCAGCTCCCGGGGGGGCGGTAACAATGAGCAGTTCTTC. The chain has TRBV7-2 and TRBJ2-1, with TRBD2 matching 8 bases. With V trimmed by 4 bases and J by 5 bases, 7 bases remained unmatched. Per the germline V gene, CDR1 is SGHTA and CDR2 is FQGNSA. The length of the CDR3 is 15 residues.

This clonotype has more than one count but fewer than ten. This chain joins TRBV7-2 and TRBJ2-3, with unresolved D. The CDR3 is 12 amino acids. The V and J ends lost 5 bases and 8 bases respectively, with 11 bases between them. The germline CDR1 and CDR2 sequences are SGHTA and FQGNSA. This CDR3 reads CASSMSSGTQYF. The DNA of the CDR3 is TGTGCCAGCAGCATGTCATCGGGTACGCAGTATTTT.

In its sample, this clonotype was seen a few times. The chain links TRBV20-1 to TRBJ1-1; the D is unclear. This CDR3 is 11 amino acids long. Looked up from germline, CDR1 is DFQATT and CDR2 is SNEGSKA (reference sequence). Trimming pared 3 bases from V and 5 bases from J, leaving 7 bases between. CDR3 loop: CSASYGTEAFF. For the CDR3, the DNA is TGCAGTGCTAGCTATGGGACTGAAGCTTTCTTT.

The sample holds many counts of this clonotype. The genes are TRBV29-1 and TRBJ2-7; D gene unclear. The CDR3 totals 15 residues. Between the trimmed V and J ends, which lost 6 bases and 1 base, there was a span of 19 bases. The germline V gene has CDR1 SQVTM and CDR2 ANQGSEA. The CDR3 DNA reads TGCAGCGTGGCAGACAACACTGGCTTATCCTACGAGCAGTACTTC. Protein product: CSVADNTGLSYEQYF.

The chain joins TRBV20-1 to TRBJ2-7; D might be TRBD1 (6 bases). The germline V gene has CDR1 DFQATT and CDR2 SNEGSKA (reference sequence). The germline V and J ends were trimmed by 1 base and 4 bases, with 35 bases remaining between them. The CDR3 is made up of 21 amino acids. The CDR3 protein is CSARVLQGFLARALFSYEQYV. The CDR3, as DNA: TGCAGTGCTAGAGTACTACAGGGTTTTCTGGCCCGGGCGCTATTCAGTTACGAGCAGTACGTC.

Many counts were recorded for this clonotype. CDR3 loop: CASSLSGGYTEAFF. In nucleotides, the CDR3 is TGCGCCAGCAGCTTGAGTGGGGGCTACACTGAAGCTTTCTTT. The chain links TRBV5-1 to TRBJ1-1, with D perhaps matching TRBD1 (6 bases). V lost 1 base and J 3 bases, leaving 10 bases between the germline ends. Looked up from germline, CDR1 is SGHRS and CDR2 is YFSETQ. The CDR3 contains 14 residues.

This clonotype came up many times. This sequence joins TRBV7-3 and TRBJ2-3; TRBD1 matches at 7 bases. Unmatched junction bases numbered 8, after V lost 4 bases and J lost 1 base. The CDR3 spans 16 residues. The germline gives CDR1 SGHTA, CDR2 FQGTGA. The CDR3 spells CASSSDRVEGTDTQYF. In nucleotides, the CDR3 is TGTGCCAGCAGCTCAGACAGGGTGGAAGGCACAGATACGCAGTATTTT.